This is a list of T cell receptor beta chains from one sample in a study of T-cell memory formation after mild COVID-19. TCRdb fed the 5' RACE reads into MiXCR, producing one record per CDR3 protein. The profile shows fewer than 450,000 distinct CDR3 sequences, less than 25% of them singletons. Sample: PBMCs or a T cell subset sorted from them (not recorded which). The receptors derive from an adult woman who had mild COVID-19 (a few samples of this study predate the infection). Cell type and time point are not known. Both conserved end residues are part of each CDR3. Each record gives: J gene, D gene, V gene, clone size, CDR3 DNA, CDR3 protein. D genes are given only for firm matches. Clone size is shown for a subset of rows, as once, few, many or a class of expanded clone.

TRBJ2-5,TRBD2,TRBV20-1,few,TGCAGTGCTGCCCGGACTAGCGGGGGGGCCTCGACCCAGTACTTC,CSAARTSGGASTQYF
TRBJ2-3,TRBD2,TRBV15,.,TGTGCCACCAGCGGGGGGACTAGCGGGAGGATGGCAGATACGCAGTATTTT,CATSGGTSGRMADTQYF
TRBJ2-3,TRBD2,TRBV20-1,few,TGCAGTGCTAGAAGGGCTAGCGGGGATACAGATACGCAGTATTTT,CSARRASGDTDTQYF
TRBJ2-3,TRBD2,TRBV7-9,few,TGTGCCAGCAGCTTTTCGACTAGCGGGGGCCGCACAGATACGCAGTATTTT,CASSFSTSGGRTDTQYF
TRBJ1-1,.,TRBV12-3/TRBV12-4,.,TGTGCTACTCGCGGTGAGGTGAACACTGAAGCTTTCTTT,CATRGEVNTEAFF
TRBJ2-7,.,TRBV24-1,.,TGTGCCACCAGTGAACCTGGGACTCATGAGCAGTACTTC,CATSEPGTHEQYF
TRBJ2-6,TRBD1,TRBV7-3,.,TGTGCCAGCAGCTTATCCGGGACAGGGTACCTCTCTGGGGCCAACGTCCTGACTTTC,CASSLSGTGYLSGANVLTF
TRBJ1-1,.,TRBV12-3/TRBV12-4,once,TGTGCCAGCAGTTTAGGGAGGGAAGCAGCTTTCTTT,CASSLGREAAFF
TRBJ2-7,.,TRBV25-1,once,TGTGCCAGCAGTGATTTTGGCTCCTACGAGCAGTACTTC,CASSDFGSYEQYF
TRBJ2-1,.,TRBV24-1,.,TGTGCCACTTCCTGGGGGGAAGATAGCTCCTACAATGAGCAGTTCTTC,CATSWGEDSSYNEQFF
TRBJ2-1,TRBD2,TRBV7-9,few,TGTGCCAGCAGCTTCCCCGGGGGGGTCAATGAGCAGTTCTTC,CASSFPGGVNEQFF
TRBJ2-2,TRBD1,TRBV5-1,few,TGCGCCAGCAGCTTGGACAGGGGCTGGAACACCGGGGAGCTGTTTTTT,CASSLDRGWNTGELFF
TRBJ1-5,.,TRBV7-8,few,TGTGCCAGCAGCGTAATTCCCCGGGAGGCCGTTAGCAATCAGCCCCAGCATTTT,CASSVIPREAVSNQPQHF
TRBJ1-1,.,TRBV10-3,.,TGTGCCATCAGTGAGCGGGTTGATGAAGCTTTCTTT,CAISERVDEAFF
TRBJ2-1,TRBD1,TRBV30,few,TGTGCCTGGAAACAGGGGGCTTCCTACAATGAGCAGTTCTTC,CAWKQGASYNEQFF
TRBJ2-5,TRBD1,TRBV7-2,.,TGTGCCAGCAGCTCCCCTGGAGGGACAGGGCCCCAAGAGACCCAGTACTTC,CASSSPGGTGPQETQYF
TRBJ1-2,TRBD1,TRBV20-1,.,TGCAGTGCTAGAAACCAGGGGGATGGCTACACCTTC,CSARNQGDGYTF
TRBJ2-1,.,TRBV29-1,.,TGCAGCGTTGCCGGGACTCTTTTTGAGCAGTTCTTC,CSVAGTLFEQFF
TRBJ2-7,TRBD1,TRBV12-3/TRBV12-4,few,TGTGCCAGCCGCAGACAGGGAACGGGCTACGAGCAGTACTTC,CASRRQGTGYEQYF
TRBJ2-1,.,TRBV7-2,few,TGTGCCAGCAGCTTTTCGAGGTCTTTGCAGTTCTTC,CASSFSRSLQFF
TRBJ2-5,.,TRBV12-5,.,TGTGCTAGTGGTTTGGGACAGCTTATAGAGACCCAGTACTTC,CASGLGQLIETQYF
TRBJ1-4,.,TRBV7-9,few,TGTGCCAGCAGCTTAGGAGGCCGTTTGGAAAATGAAAAACTGTTTTTT,CASSLGGRLENEKLFF
TRBJ1-1,.,TRBV6-1,.,TGTGCCAGCAGTGCCGGGGGGTCGAGTGAAGCTTTCTTT,CASSAGGSSEAFF
TRBJ1-1,.,TRBV2,few,TGTGCCAGCAAAAACAGCGGGACTGAAGCTTTCTTT,CASKNSGTEAFF
TRBJ2-3,TRBD2,TRBV20-1,few,TGCAGTGCTAGAGATCTCGGGACTAGCGGGAGTCGGGCAGATACGCAGTATTTT,CSARDLGTSGSRADTQYF
TRBJ1-4,.,TRBV2,few,TGTGCCAGCAGCCGAAAGCTGGAGGGCAGGGCCGCTTTT,CASSRKLEGRAAF
TRBJ1-1,.,TRBV19,.,TGTGCCAGAAAGACAGCGGTGAGCACTGAAGCTTTCTTT,CARKTAVSTEAFF
TRBJ2-7,.,TRBV5-1,few,TGCGCCAGCAGCTTGGTGTACGGCAGCTCCTACGAGCAGTACTTC,CASSLVYGSSYEQYF
TRBJ1-4,TRBD1,TRBV12-3/TRBV12-4,.,TGTGCCACCTCGGGACAGGGGGCTGAAAAACTGTTTTTT,CATSGQGAEKLFF
TRBJ2-5,.,TRBV12-3/TRBV12-4,.,TGTGCCAGCAGTTTAAAAGAGACCCAGCACTTC,CASSLKETQHF
TRBJ1-1,.,TRBV18,.,TGTGCCAGCTCCCTCTCTCCGGTGTGGGTGAACACTGAAGCTTTCTTT,CASSLSPVWVNTEAFF
TRBJ2-3,TRBD2,TRBV20-1,few,TGCAGTGCTAGAGCCAATGGACTAGCGGGAGCCACAGATACGCAGTATTTT,CSARANGLAGATDTQYF
TRBJ1-5,.,TRBV7-9,.,TGTGCCAGCAGCGTCGGGGGAGGCATTAATCAGCCCCAGCATTTT,CASSVGGGINQPQHF
TRBJ2-1,.,TRBV12-3/TRBV12-4,few,TGTGCCAGCAGTTTAGTTTCTACCGCACGATTCTTC,CASSLVSTARFF
TRBJ2-3,.,TRBV20-1,.,TGCAGTGCTAGAGAATCTCGGCGGACCAGCACAGATACGCAGTATTTT,CSARESRRTSTDTQYF
TRBJ2-3,TRBD2,TRBV5-1,few,TGCGCCAGCAGTACCTGGGGAGCGGGAGGGCCTCCAGATACGCAGTATTTT,CASSTWGAGGPPDTQYF
TRBJ1-1,.,TRBV5-5,once,TGTGCCAGCAGCGTCGGAAGGCCTAACACTGAAGCTTTCTTT,CASSVGRPNTEAFF
TRBJ2-5,.,TRBV29-1,.,TGCAGCGTTGGTGGGGAGAGAGGAGAGACCCAGTACTTC,CSVGGERGETQYF
TRBJ1-1,.,TRBV7-8,once,TGTGCCAGCAGCTCCCTGGACGGAGAAGCTTTCTTT,CASSSLDGEAFF
TRBJ2-2,TRBD2,TRBV11-2,few,TGTGCCAGCAGCGTTAGCGGGAGGGCCGTCGGTGGGACCGGGGAGCTGTTTTTT,CASSVSGRAVGGTGELFF
TRBJ1-4,TRBD1,TRBV4-1,.,TGCGCCAGCAGTTACTCCGGGACAGGGAATGAAAAACTGTTTTTT,CASSYSGTGNEKLFF
TRBJ2-1,TRBD2,TRBV5-6,few,TGTGCCAGCAGCTCCCAGGGACTAGCGGATAACAATGAGCAGTTCTTC,CASSSQGLADNNEQFF
TRBJ1-1,TRBD1,TRBV5-1,.,TGCGCCAGCACTAAACAGGGGGCACAGAACACTGAAGCTTTCTTT,CASTKQGAQNTEAFF
TRBJ2-7,TRBD2,TRBV7-9,few,TGTGCCAGCAGCTTGGGACTAGCGGGAGCCCCCTCCTACGAGCAGTACTTC,CASSLGLAGAPSYEQYF
TRBJ1-2,.,TRBV7-3,.,TGTGCCAGCAGCATGGACAGTATATTTTACACCTTC,CASSMDSIFYTF
TRBJ2-3,.,TRBV24-1,.,TGTGCCACCAGTGATTCGGGGGCGGTGGCAGATACGCAGTATTTT,CATSDSGAVADTQYF
TRBJ1-1,.,TRBV6-5,.,TGTGCCAGCAGTTACTCAATTGGGGTCGCGACTGAAGCTTTCTTT,CASSYSIGVATEAFF
TRBJ2-5,.,TRBV5-1,.,TGCGCCAGCAGCTTGGGACAGGTGGAGACCCAGTACTTC,CASSLGQVETQYF
TRBJ1-5,.,TRBV30,.,TGTGCCTGGGGGTCAGGAAGCAATCAGCCCCAGCATTTT,CAWGSGSNQPQHF
TRBJ1-6,.,TRBV9,.,TGTGCCAGCAGCGTAGCTGGCCAGGGAGGCTCACCCCTCCACTTT,CASSVAGQGGSPLHF